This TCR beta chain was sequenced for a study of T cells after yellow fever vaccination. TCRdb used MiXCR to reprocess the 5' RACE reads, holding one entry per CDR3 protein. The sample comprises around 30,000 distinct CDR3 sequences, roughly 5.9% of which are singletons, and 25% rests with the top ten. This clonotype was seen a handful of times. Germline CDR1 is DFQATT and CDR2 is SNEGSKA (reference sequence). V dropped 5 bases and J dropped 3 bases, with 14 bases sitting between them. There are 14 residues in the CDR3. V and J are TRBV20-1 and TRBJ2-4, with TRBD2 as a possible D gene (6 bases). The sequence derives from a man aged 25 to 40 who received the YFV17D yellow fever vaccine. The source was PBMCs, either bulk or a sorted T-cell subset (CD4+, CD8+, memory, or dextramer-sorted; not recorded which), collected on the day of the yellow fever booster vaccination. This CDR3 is CSAYPAGFKNIQYF. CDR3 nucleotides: TGCAGTGCTTACCCCGCGGGGTTCAAAAACATTCAGTACTTC.